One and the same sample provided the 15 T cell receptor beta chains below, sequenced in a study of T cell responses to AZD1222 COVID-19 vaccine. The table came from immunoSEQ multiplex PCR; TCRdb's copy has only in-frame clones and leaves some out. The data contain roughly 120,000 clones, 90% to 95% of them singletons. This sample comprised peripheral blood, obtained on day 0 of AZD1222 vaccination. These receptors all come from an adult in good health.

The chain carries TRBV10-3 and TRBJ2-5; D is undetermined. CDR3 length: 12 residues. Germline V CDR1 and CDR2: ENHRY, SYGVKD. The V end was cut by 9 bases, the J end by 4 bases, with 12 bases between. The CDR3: CAIGARRETQYF. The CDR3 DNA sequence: TGTGCCATTGGAGCGCGTCGAGAGACCCAGTACTTC.

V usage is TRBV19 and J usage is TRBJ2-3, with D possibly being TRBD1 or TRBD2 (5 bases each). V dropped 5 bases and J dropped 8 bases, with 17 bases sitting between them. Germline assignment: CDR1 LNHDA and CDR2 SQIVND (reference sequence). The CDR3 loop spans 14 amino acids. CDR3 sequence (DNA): TGTGCCAGTAGTCCCGGGACGACTACGGGTACGCAGTATTTT. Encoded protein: CASSPGTTTGTQYF.

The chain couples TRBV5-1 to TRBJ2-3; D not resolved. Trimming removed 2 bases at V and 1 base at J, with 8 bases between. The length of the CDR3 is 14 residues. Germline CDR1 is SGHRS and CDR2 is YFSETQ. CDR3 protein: CASSLGVGTDTQYF. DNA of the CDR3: TGCGCCAGCAGCTTAGGCGTAGGCACAGATACGCAGTATTTT. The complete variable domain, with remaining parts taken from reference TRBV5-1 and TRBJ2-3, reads KAGVTQTPRYLIKTRGQQVTLSCSPISGHRSVSWYQQTPGQGLQFLFEYFSETQRNKGNFPGRFSGRQFSNSRSEMNVSTLELGDSALYLCASSLGVGTDTQYFGPGTRLTVL.

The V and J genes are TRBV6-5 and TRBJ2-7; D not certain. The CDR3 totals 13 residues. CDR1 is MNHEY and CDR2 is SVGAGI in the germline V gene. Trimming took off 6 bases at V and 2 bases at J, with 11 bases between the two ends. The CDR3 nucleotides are TGTGCCAGCAGCTGGACGGCTACCTACGAGCAGTACTTC. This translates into CASSWTATYEQYF.

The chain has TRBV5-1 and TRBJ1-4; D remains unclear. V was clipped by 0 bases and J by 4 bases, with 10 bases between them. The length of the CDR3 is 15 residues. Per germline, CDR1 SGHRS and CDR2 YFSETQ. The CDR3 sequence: CASSLGDPNNEKLFF. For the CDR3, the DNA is TGCGCCAGCAGCTTGGGGGATCCCAATAATGAAAAACTGTTTTTT.

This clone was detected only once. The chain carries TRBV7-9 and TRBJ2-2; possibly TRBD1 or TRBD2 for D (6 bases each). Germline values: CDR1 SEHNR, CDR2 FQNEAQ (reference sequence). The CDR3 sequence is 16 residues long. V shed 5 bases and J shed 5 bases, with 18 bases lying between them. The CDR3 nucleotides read TGTGCCAGCAGCCCCCGAGAGGGGGGAACGACCGGGGAGCTGTTTTTT. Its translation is CASSPREGGTTGELFF.

Written as DNA, the CDR3 is TGTGCCAGTAGCTCGGCGGTCTCCTACAATGAGCAGTTCTTC. The encoded protein is CASSSAVSYNEQFF. The chain combines TRBV19 with TRBJ2-1; D is ambiguous. This CDR3 region has 14 residues. Germline V lookup: CDR1 LNHDA, CDR2 SQIVND (reference sequence). V lost 6 bases and J 0 bases, leaving 9 bases between the germline ends.

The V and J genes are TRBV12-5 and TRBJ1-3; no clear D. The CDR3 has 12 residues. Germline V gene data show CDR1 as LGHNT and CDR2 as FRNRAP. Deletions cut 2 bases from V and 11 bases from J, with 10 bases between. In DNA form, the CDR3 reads TGTGCTAGTGGTTTGATAAGGACTGCCATATATTTT. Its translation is CASGLIRTAIYF.

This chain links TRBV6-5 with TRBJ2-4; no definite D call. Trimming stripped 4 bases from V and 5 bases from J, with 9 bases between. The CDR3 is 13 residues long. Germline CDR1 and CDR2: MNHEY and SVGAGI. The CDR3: CASSSRSQNIQYF. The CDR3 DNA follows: TGTGCCAGCAGTTCCCGTTCCCAAAACATTCAGTACTTC.

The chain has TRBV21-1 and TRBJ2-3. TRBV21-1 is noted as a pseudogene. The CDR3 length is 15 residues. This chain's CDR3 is CASSNPSVGQDTQYF. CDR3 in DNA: TGTGCCAGCAGCAATCCTAGCGTCGGACAGGATACGCAGTATTTT.

CDR3 loop: CASSLGGKGTEAFF. The CDR3 coding sequence is TGTGCCAGCAGCTTAGGCGGGAAAGGCACTGAAGCTTTCTTT. This chain connects TRBV7-2 to TRBJ1-1; D unresolved. Germline loops: CDR1 SGHTA, CDR2 FQGNSA. The CDR3 extends over 14 amino acids. V was clipped by 1 base and J by 4 bases, with 10 bases between them. The full variable domain, completed using reference TRBV7-2 and TRBJ1-1, is GAGVSQSPSNKVTEKGKDVELRCDPISGHTALYWYRQSLGQGLEFLIYFQGNSAPDKSGLPSDRFSAERTGGSVSTLTIQRTQQEDSAVYLCASSLGGKGTEAFFGQGTRLTVV.

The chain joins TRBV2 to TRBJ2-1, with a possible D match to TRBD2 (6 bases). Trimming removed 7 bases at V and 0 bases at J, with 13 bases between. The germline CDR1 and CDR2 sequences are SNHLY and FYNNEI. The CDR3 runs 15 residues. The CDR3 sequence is CASMAGTSSYNEQFF. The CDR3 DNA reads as TGTGCCAGCATGGCGGGAACCAGCTCCTACAATGAGCAGTTCTTC.

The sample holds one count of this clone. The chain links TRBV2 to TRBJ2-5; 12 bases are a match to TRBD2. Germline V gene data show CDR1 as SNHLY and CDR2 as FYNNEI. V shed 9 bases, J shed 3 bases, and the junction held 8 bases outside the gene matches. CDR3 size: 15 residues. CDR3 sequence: CASRLRLAGEETQYF. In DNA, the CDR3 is TGTGCCAGTAGACTTCGACTAGCGGGAGAAGAGACCCAGTACTTC.

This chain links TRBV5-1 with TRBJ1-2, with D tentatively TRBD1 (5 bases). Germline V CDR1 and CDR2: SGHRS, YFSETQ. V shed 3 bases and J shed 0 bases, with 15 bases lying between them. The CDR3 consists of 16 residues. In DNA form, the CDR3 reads TGCGCCAGCAGCTCGCTCCCTCGGGGGGCTAACTATGGCTACACCTTC. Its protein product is CASSSLPRGANYGYTF.

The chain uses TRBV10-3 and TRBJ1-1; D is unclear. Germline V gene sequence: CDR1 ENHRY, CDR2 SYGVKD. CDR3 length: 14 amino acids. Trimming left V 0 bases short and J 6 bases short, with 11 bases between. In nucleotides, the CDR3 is TGTGCCATCAGTGAGTCTAATGCTACCCCTGAAGCTTTCTTT. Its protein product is CAISESNATPEAFF.